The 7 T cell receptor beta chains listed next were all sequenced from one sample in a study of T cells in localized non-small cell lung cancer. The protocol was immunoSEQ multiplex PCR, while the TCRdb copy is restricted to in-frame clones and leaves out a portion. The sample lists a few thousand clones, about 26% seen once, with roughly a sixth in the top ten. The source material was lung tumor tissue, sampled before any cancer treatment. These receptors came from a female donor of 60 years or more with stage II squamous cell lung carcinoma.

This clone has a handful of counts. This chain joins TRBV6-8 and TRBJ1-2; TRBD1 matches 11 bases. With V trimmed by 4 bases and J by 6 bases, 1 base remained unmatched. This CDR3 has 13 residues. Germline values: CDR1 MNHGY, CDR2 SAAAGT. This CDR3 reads CASSWTGGDGYTF. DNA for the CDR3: TGTGCCAGCAGTTGGACAGGGGGCGATGGCTACACCTTC.

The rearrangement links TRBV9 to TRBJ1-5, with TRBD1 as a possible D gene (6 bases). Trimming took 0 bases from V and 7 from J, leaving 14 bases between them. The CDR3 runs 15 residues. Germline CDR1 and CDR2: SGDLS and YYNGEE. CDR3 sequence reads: CASSVGQGMEQPQHF. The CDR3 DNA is TGTGCCAGCAGCGTAGGGCAGGGGATGGAGCAGCCCCAGCATTTT.

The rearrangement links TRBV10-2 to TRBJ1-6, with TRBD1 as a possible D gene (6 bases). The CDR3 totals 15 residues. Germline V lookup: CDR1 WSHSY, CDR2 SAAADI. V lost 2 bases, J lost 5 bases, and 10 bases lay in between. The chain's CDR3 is CASSERGGNNSPLHF. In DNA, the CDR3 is TGCGCCAGCAGTGAGAGAGGGGGAAATAATTCACCCCTCCACTTT.

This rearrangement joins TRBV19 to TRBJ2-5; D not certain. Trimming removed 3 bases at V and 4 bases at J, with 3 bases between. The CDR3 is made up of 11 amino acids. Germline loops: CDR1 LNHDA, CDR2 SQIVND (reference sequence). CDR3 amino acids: CASSMGETQYF. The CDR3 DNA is TGTGCCAGTAGTATGGGAGAGACCCAGTACTTC.

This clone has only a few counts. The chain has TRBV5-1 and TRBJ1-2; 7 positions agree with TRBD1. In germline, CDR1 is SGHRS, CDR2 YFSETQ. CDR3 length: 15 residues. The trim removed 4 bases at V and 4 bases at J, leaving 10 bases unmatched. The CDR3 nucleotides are TGCGCCAGCAGCGCTACAGGGACAGACCTCTATGGCTACACCTTC. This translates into CASSATGTDLYGYTF.

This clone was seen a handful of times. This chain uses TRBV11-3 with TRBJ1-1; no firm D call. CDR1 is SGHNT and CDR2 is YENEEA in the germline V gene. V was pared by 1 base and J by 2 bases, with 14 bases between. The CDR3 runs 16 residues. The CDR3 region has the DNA TGTGCCAGCAGCTTAGTGTGGTCAAGGTTCAACACTGAAGCTTTCTTT. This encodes CASSLVWSRFNTEAFF. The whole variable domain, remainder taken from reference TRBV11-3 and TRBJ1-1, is EAGVVQSPRYKIIEKKQPVAFWCNPISGHNTLYWYLQNLGQGPELLIRYENEEAVDDSQLPKDRFSAERLKGVDSTLKIQPAELGDSAVYLCASSLVWSRFNTEAFFGQGTRLTVV.

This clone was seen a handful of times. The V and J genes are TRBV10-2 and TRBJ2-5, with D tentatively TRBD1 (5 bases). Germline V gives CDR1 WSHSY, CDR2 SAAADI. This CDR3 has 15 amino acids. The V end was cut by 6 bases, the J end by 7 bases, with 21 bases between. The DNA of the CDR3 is TGCGCCAGCAGCCTAGAGTGGACAACAAGAGGGACCCAGTACTTC. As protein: CASSLEWTTRGTQYF.